This T cell receptor (beta chain) was found in a study of PD-1 blockade in classical Hodgkin lymphoma. For the study at large: Patients had nivolumab dosed at 3 mg/kg, delivered intravenously every 2 weeks.

General study results and limits: There remain no defined causes for the repertoire differences, which possibly reflect disease activity or prior therapy.

Profiled with immunoSEQ multiplex PCR; TCRdb holds only in-frame clones, not every one. The sample carries tens of thousands of clones, roughly 80% recorded once. Germline trimming cut 5 bases from V and 3 bases from J; bases unmatched to any gene: 9. The CDR3 is 16 amino acids. The germline V gene has CDR1 SGHDN and CDR2 FVKESK. A single count supports this clone. Antigen unknown. Time point noted: cycle 4 day 1 (C4D1), after more than five weeks of nivolumab. Brentuximab vedotin exposure varied among the patients, all of whom had relapsed after autologous stem cell transplantation. The receptor comes from a human donor with classical Hodgkin lymphoma. Source: peripheral blood mononuclear cells (PBMCs), taken before the fourth cycle of nivolumab. The V call is TRBV14, the J call TRBJ2-1; 8 bases fit TRBD2. In nucleotides, the CDR3 is TGTGCCAGCAGCTCCTATAGCGGGAACGTCTACAATGAGCAGTTCTTC. This gives the protein CASSSYSGNVYNEQFF.